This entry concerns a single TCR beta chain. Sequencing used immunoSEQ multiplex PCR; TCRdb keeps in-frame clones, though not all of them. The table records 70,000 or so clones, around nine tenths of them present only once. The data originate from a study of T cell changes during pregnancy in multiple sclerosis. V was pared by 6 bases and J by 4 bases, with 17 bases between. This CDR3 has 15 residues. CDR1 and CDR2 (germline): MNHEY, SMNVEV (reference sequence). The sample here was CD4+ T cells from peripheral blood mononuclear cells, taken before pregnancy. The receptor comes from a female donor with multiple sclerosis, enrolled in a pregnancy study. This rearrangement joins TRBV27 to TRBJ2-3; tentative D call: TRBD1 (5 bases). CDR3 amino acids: CASRVPGSGPDTQYF. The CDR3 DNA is TGTGCCAGCAGGGTACCGGGCTCAGGGCCAGATACGCAGTATTTT.